This is a list of T cell receptor beta chains from one sample in a study of blood T cell repertoires in COVID-19. Libraries were prepared by immunoSEQ multiplex PCR; TCRdb keeps only in-frame clonotypes and omits some of them. This table has tens of thousands of clones, 86% appearing once. The sample consisted of peripheral blood. All receptors derive from an elderly woman with acute or convalescent COVID-19. The CDR3 runs from the conserved cysteine through the conserved F or W. Each record gives: V gene, D gene, clone size, J gene, CDR3 DNA, CDR3 protein. The D gene is left open where the match is weak. A clone size is listed for some rows: how often the clone was seen (once, few, many), or a class if it is expanded.

V gene: TRBV6-6; D gene: .; clone size: .; J gene: TRBJ1-5; CDR3 DNA: TGTGCCAGCAGTACACAGGCAACTAGCAATCAGCCCCAGCATTTT; CDR3 protein: CASSTQATSNQPQHF
V gene: TRBV5-1; D gene: TRBD1; clone size: .; J gene: TRBJ1-2; CDR3 DNA: TGCGCCAGCAGCTCGGGACAGGGAGTCCCCTATGGCTACACCTTC; CDR3 protein: CASSSGQGVPYGYTF
V gene: TRBV7-3; D gene: .; clone size: .; J gene: TRBJ2-2; CDR3 DNA: TGTGCCAGCAGCTTAAGTGGGGGCTTCACCGGGGAGCTGTTTTTT; CDR3 protein: CASSLSGGFTGELFF
V gene: TRBV5-1; D gene: TRBD1; clone size: once; J gene: TRBJ2-2; CDR3 DNA: TGCGCCAGCAGAAGGACAGGGGTTCAGACCGGGGAGCTGTTTTTT; CDR3 protein: CASRRTGVQTGELFF
V gene: TRBV6-5; D gene: TRBD1; clone size: once; J gene: TRBJ1-2; CDR3 DNA: TGTGCCAGCAGTCAGATGACAGGGTCTTGGAATGGCTACACCTTC; CDR3 protein: CASSQMTGSWNGYTF
V gene: TRBV2; D gene: TRBD1; clone size: .; J gene: TRBJ2-1; CDR3 DNA: TGTGCCACCTCCCGGGACAGGGGTAATTATGAGCAGTTCTTC; CDR3 protein: CATSRDRGNYEQFF
V gene: TRBV23-1; D gene: TRBD1; clone size: .; J gene: TRBJ1-4; CDR3 DNA: TGCGCCAGCAGTCGCCACAGGGGGGGAAAACTGTTTTTT; CDR3 protein: CASSRHRGGKLFF
V gene: TRBV6-5; D gene: .; clone size: few; J gene: TRBJ2-7; CDR3 DNA: TGTGCCAGCGGCCTCCAGGTCCCCTACGAGCAGTACTTC; CDR3 protein: CASGLQVPYEQYF
V gene: TRBV15; D gene: .; clone size: .; J gene: TRBJ2-2; CDR3 DNA: TGTGCCACCAGCAGAAGGGCCCCCAGGGGCACCGGGGAGCTGTTTTTT; CDR3 protein: CATSRRAPRGTGELFF
V gene: TRBV19; D gene: TRBD2; clone size: .; J gene: TRBJ2-7; CDR3 DNA: TGTGCCAGTAGTGGGAGGGGTCCCTACGAGCAGTACTTC; CDR3 protein: CASSGRGPYEQYF
V gene: TRBV3-1/TRBV3-2; D gene: .; clone size: .; J gene: TRBJ2-7; CDR3 DNA: TGTGCCAGCAGCCAAGATCTGTGGCGGGTTTACGAGCAGTACTTC; CDR3 protein: CASSQDLWRVYEQYF
V gene: TRBV7-2; D gene: .; clone size: .; J gene: TRBJ2-5; CDR3 DNA: TGTGCCAGCAGCTTAATCTCCCTCGGGGAGACCCAGTACTTC; CDR3 protein: CASSLISLGETQYF
V gene: TRBV29-1; D gene: .; clone size: few; J gene: TRBJ1-4; CDR3 DNA: TGCAGCGTTGAAACCGGGGGGAAAGGGGAAAAACTGTTTTTT; CDR3 protein: CSVETGGKGEKLFF
V gene: TRBV7-3; D gene: .; clone size: .; J gene: TRBJ2-2; CDR3 DNA: TGTGCCAGCAGTTATGGGCGGGGAGCCGGGGAGCTGTTTTTT; CDR3 protein: CASSYGRGAGELFF
V gene: TRBV5-1; D gene: .; clone size: .; J gene: TRBJ2-1; CDR3 DNA: TGCGCCAGCAGCTTCCCCGGGTACGAGCAGTTCTTC; CDR3 protein: CASSFPGYEQFF
V gene: TRBV5-1; D gene: TRBD1; clone size: few; J gene: TRBJ2-3; CDR3 DNA: TGCGCCAGCAGCCCGGGACAGGCGTTTCGGGATACGCAGTATTTT; CDR3 protein: CASSPGQAFRDTQYF
V gene: TRBV18; D gene: .; clone size: .; J gene: TRBJ2-3; CDR3 DNA: TGTGCCAGCTCACCAACAGCTTCAAGCACAGATACGCAGTATTTT; CDR3 protein: CASSPTASSTDTQYF
V gene: TRBV5-1; D gene: .; clone size: .; J gene: TRBJ2-5; CDR3 DNA: TGCGCCAGCAGCTTGTCCAGGGGCACAATTCAAGAGACCCAGTACTTC; CDR3 protein: CASSLSRGTIQETQYF
V gene: TRBV15; D gene: TRBD1; clone size: .; J gene: TRBJ2-4; CDR3 DNA: TGTGCCACCAGCGCCCGGACAGGGACCAAAAACATTCAGTACTTT; CDR3 protein: CATSARTGTKNIQYF
V gene: TRBV2; D gene: .; clone size: .; J gene: TRBJ2-7; CDR3 DNA: TGTGCCAGCAGACTTCCGGCCCCTAGGAGCTACGAGCAGTACTTC; CDR3 protein: CASRLPAPRSYEQYF
V gene: TRBV30; D gene: .; clone size: .; J gene: TRBJ2-7; CDR3 DNA: TGTGCCTGGAGCCGGGACAAGACCTACGAGCAGTACTTC; CDR3 protein: CAWSRDKTYEQYF
V gene: TRBV29-1; D gene: TRBD1; clone size: .; J gene: TRBJ2-1; CDR3 DNA: TGCAGCGTTGAGGCGGACAGGGGACAAGAGCAGTTCTTC; CDR3 protein: CSVEADRGQEQFF
V gene: TRBV6-6; D gene: TRBD1; clone size: .; J gene: TRBJ1-5; CDR3 DNA: TGTGCCAGCAGTACCCCAGGGGGTGGGGGTCAGCCCCAGCATTTT; CDR3 protein: CASSTPGGGGQPQHF
V gene: TRBV18; D gene: TRBD1; clone size: .; J gene: TRBJ2-7; CDR3 DNA: TGTGCCAGCTCACCACCGACAGGGGGTCAGGGCGAGCAGTACTTC; CDR3 protein: CASSPPTGGQGEQYF
V gene: TRBV30; D gene: .; clone size: once; J gene: TRBJ1-2; CDR3 DNA: TGTGCCTGGAGTACGAGAACAGTTAACTATGGCTACACCTTC; CDR3 protein: CAWSTRTVNYGYTF
V gene: TRBV28; D gene: .; clone size: .; J gene: TRBJ2-7; CDR3 DNA: TGTGCCAGCAGTTTAAGACAGGCCTCCCCCTACGAGCAGTACTTC; CDR3 protein: CASSLRQASPYEQYF
V gene: TRBV6-5; D gene: TRBD1; clone size: .; J gene: TRBJ1-1; CDR3 DNA: TGTGCCAGCAGTTCCTATGACAGGGGCACTGAAGCTTTCTTT; CDR3 protein: CASSSYDRGTEAFF
V gene: TRBV5-4; D gene: TRBD1; clone size: .; J gene: TRBJ1-5; CDR3 DNA: TGTGCCAGCAGCACGGGACAGGGGAGAGGTCAGCCCCAGCATTTT; CDR3 protein: CASSTGQGRGQPQHF
V gene: TRBV27; D gene: .; clone size: .; J gene: TRBJ2-1; CDR3 DNA: TGTGCCAGCAGTCCCATGAGGGCGGGGGCGGGAAATGAGCAGTTCTTC; CDR3 protein: CASSPMRAGAGNEQFF
V gene: TRBV3-1/TRBV3-2; D gene: .; clone size: few; J gene: TRBJ1-2; CDR3 DNA: TGTGCCAGCAGCCCCCGGGGGGGGTGGAGTGGCTACACCTTC; CDR3 protein: CASSPRGGWSGYTF
V gene: TRBV19; D gene: TRBD1; clone size: .; J gene: TRBJ2-2; CDR3 DNA: TGTGCCAGTAGTATACCGGGACAGGGGGCGCAGACCGGGGAGCTGTTTTTT; CDR3 protein: CASSIPGQGAQTGELFF
V gene: TRBV6-5; D gene: .; clone size: .; J gene: TRBJ1-1; CDR3 DNA: TGTGCCAGCAGTTACCCAGGGCGAACTGAAGCTTTCTTT; CDR3 protein: CASSYPGRTEAFF
V gene: TRBV19; D gene: .; clone size: .; J gene: TRBJ1-6; CDR3 DNA: TGTGCCAGTAGCAAGGGCAGGGCCAACTATAATTCACCCCTCCACTTT; CDR3 protein: CASSKGRANYNSPLHF
V gene: TRBV7-8; D gene: .; clone size: .; J gene: TRBJ1-2; CDR3 DNA: TGTGCCAGCAGCCTCAGGGGAAGTGGCTACACCTTC; CDR3 protein: CASSLRGSGYTF
V gene: TRBV10-3; D gene: .; clone size: .; J gene: TRBJ2-7; CDR3 DNA: TGTGCCATCAGTTATGGAGCCGAGCAGTACTTC; CDR3 protein: CAISYGAEQYF
V gene: TRBV19; D gene: TRBD1; clone size: .; J gene: TRBJ1-5; CDR3 DNA: TGTGCCAGTCGGGACAGCGGATTATGGAGCAATCAGCCCCAGCATTTT; CDR3 protein: CASRDSGLWSNQPQHF
V gene: TRBV19; D gene: .; clone size: .; J gene: TRBJ1-5; CDR3 DNA: TGTGCCAGTAGTCAAGAAGACCGGCGGCAGCCCCAGCATTTT; CDR3 protein: CASSQEDRRQPQHF
V gene: TRBV6-5; D gene: TRBD1; clone size: .; J gene: TRBJ1-1; CDR3 DNA: TGTGCCAGCAGTTACTCAGGACAGGGAACTAGTGAAGCTTTCTTT; CDR3 protein: CASSYSGQGTSEAFF
V gene: TRBV30; D gene: .; clone size: .; J gene: TRBJ2-7; CDR3 DNA: TGTGCCTGTTATGGGGGCCCGACCTACGAGCAGTACTTC; CDR3 protein: CACYGGPTYEQYF
V gene: TRBV18; D gene: TRBD1; clone size: few; J gene: TRBJ2-2; CDR3 DNA: TGTGCCAGCTCGCCAAGGACAGGGAACACCGGGGAGCTGTTTTTT; CDR3 protein: CASSPRTGNTGELFF
V gene: TRBV21-1; D gene: .; clone size: once; J gene: TRBJ1-5; CDR3 DNA: TGTGCCAGCAGCATATGGGGAGAGGCAAGCAATCAGCCCCAGCATTTT; CDR3 protein: CASSIWGEASNQPQHF
V gene: TRBV6-5; D gene: TRBD1; clone size: .; J gene: TRBJ2-1; CDR3 DNA: TGTGCCAGCAGTTACACCCCGCCGGGACAGGGGGCGAAGTTCTTC; CDR3 protein: CASSYTPPGQGAKFF